This T cell receptor (beta chain) was observed in a study of cytomegalovirus exposure and HLA in healthy donors. The CDR3 sequence is 14 residues long. The V gene's germline CDR1 is GTSNPN and CDR2 SVGIG (reference sequence). With 0 bases removed from V and 1 base from J, the gap between germline ends came to 9 bases. Sequenced by immunoSEQ multiplex PCR; TCRdb stores in-frame clones only, minus some. The sample lists 200,000 or so clones, around 83% occurring once. Sequences were obtained from PBMCs. The clonotype was recovered from a woman aged 25-40 years in good health and CMV-seropositive. The chain links TRBV30 to TRBJ1-1; TRBD1 is a possible D gene (5 bases). The DNA for the CDR3 is TGTGCCTGGAGTGTCGACAGTTCGAACACTGAAGCTTTCTTT. The encoded protein is CAWSVDSSNTEAFF.